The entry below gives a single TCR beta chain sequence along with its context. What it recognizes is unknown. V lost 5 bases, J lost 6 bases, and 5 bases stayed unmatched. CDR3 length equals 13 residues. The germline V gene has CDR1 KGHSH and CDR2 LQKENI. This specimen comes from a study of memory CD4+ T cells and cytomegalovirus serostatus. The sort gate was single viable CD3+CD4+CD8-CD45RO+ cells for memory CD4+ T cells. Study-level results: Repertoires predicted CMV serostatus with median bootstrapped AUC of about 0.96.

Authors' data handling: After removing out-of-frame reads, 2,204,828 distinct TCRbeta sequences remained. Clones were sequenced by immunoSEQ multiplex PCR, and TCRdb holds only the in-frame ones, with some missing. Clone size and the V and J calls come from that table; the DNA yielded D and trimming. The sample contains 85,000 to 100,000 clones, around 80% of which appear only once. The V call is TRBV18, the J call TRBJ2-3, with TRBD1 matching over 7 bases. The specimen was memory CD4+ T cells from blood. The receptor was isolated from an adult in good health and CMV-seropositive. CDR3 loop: CASSTGQADTQYF. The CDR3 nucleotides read TGTGCCAGCTCAACCGGACAGGCGGATACGCAGTATTTT.